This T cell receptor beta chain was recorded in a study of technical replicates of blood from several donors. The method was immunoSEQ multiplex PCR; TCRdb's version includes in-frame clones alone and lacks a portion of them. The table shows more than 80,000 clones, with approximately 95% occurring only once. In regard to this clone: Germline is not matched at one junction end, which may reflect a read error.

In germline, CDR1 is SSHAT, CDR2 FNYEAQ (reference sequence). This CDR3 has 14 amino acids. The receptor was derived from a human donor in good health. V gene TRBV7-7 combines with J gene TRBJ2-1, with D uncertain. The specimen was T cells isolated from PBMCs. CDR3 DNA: TGTGCTAGCAGCTTAGACCTTTACGCCGGGGAGCAGTTCTTC. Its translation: CASSLDLYAGEQFF.